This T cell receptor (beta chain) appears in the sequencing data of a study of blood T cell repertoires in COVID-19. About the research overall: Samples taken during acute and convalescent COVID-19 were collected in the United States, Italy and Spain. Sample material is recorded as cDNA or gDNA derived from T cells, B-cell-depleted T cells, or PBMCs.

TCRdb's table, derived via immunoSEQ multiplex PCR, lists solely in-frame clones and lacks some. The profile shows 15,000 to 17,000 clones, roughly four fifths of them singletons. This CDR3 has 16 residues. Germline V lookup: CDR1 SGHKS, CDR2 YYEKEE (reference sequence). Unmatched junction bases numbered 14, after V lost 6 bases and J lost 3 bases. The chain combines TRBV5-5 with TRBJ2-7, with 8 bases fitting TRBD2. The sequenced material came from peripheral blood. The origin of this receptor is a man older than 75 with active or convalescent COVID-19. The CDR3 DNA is TGTGCCAGCACCAGGAGTCTAGCGGGTTTACTCTACGAGCAGTACTTC. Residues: CASTRSLAGLLYEQYF.